The 20 T cell receptor beta chains listed next were all sequenced from one sample in a study of radiotherapy plus CTLA-4 blockade in lung cancer. This table comes from immunoSEQ multiplex PCR, and its TCRdb copy is limited to in-frame clones, with some not included. The profile shows under 55,000 clones, under 85% of them singletons. This sample comprised peripheral blood, obtained from a patient treated with radiotherapy plus ipilimumab. The source of these receptors is a human donor with non-small cell lung cancer who had a partial response to radiotherapy plus ipilimumab.

V gene TRBV6-6 combines with J gene TRBJ2-1; D gene unclear. The CDR3 totals 14 residues. Deletions cut 0 bases from V and 6 bases from J, with 9 bases between. Germline values: CDR1 MNHNY, CDR2 SVGAGI (reference sequence). CDR3 nucleotide sequence: TGTGCCAGCAGTTACTCGATCGCCGGCAATGAGCAGTTCTTC. This gives the protein CASSYSIAGNEQFF.

This clone has a handful of counts. V and J are TRBV6-1 and TRBJ2-5; maybe TRBD1 (6 bases). This CDR3 comprises 15 residues. Deletions cut 9 bases from V and 2 bases from J, with 19 bases between. CDR1 is MNHNS and CDR2 is SASEGT in the germline V gene. The CDR3 DNA sequence: TGTGCCAGTCAGTTCGGCAGGGGCCAACAAGAGACCCAGTACTTC. Translated, it gives CASQFGRGQQETQYF.

The chain employs TRBV27 and TRBJ1-5; D is possibly TRBD1 (6 bases). The CDR3 is 13 amino acids. V gave up 5 bases and J gave up 8 bases, with 13 bases separating them. Germline CDR1 is MNHEY and CDR2 is SMNVEV (reference sequence). CDR3 residues: CASSGGGREPQHF. CDR3 sequence (DNA): TGTGCCAGCAGTGGGGGGGGCAGGGAGCCCCAGCATTTT.

V is TRBV5-1 and J is TRBJ2-7; the match to TRBD2 covers 8 bases. This CDR3 spans 17 amino acids. Germline trimming cut 4 bases from V and 2 bases from J; bases unmatched to any gene: 14. Germline assignment: CDR1 SGHRS and CDR2 YFSETQ. The CDR3 spells CASSPKSSGGTPYEQYF. The CDR3 nucleotides are TGCGCCAGCAGCCCGAAGTCAAGCGGGGGCACTCCCTACGAGCAGTACTTC.

This chain connects TRBV6-1 to TRBJ2-5; a possible D gene is TRBD2 (6 bases). This CDR3 is built from 16 residues. V lost 4 bases, J lost 1 base, and 16 bases lay in between. Germline CDR1 and CDR2: MNHNS and SASEGT. Written as DNA, the CDR3 is TGTGCCAGCAGTGTGGGTCCCCGGGGGTCCCAAGAGACCCAGTACTTC. Protein: CASSVGPRGSQETQYF.

CDR3 sequence (DNA): TGTGCCAGCAGCTTGAGGGGGCTCTCTGGAAACACCATATATTTT. It yields the protein CASSLRGLSGNTIYF. The V call is TRBV5-5, the J call TRBJ1-3, with 7 bases matching TRBD1. This CDR3 is built from 15 residues. CDR1 is SGHKS, CDR2 YYEKEE, per germline (reference sequence). J was trimmed by 0 bases and V by 1 base; bases with no gene match: 1.

This chain connects TRBV6-1 to TRBJ1-2; TRBD1 aligns across 7 bases. Trimming removed 8 bases from V and 8 bases from J; junction bases left unmatched: 14. From germline, CDR1 is MNHNS and CDR2 SASEGT. The CDR3 covers 14 residues. CDR3 protein: CASLPDRVSLGYTF. In DNA, the CDR3 is TGTGCCAGCCTACCTGACAGGGTATCGCTAGGCTACACCTTC.

This clone was observed a handful of times. J is TRBJ1-1 and V is TRBV28; no firm D call. The CDR3 length is 15 residues. The V and J ends lost 6 bases and 1 base respectively, with 15 bases between them. Germline loops: CDR1 MDHEN, CDR2 SYDVKM. CDR3 DNA: TGTGCCAGCAGCCCTCGAGGCGTAAAGAACACTGAAGCTTTCTTT. Its protein is CASSPRGVKNTEAFF.

This clone has a single count. J is TRBJ1-2 and V is TRBV2; 7 bases fit TRBD1. Germline lookup yields CDR1 SNHLY and CDR2 FYNNEI. This CDR3 region has 14 residues. The V and J ends lost 3 bases and 8 bases, in that order; junction bases with no gene match: 9. The CDR3: CASSDSNRGLGYTF. CDR3 DNA: TGTGCCAGCAGTGATTCGAACAGGGGCTTGGGCTACACCTTC.

The V and J genes are TRBV9 and TRBJ1-3; TRBD1 matches at 10 bases. The CDR3 is 17 residues long. The germline V gene has CDR1 SGDLS and CDR2 YYNGEE. The J segment lost 2 bases and the V segment lost 4 bases, leaving 9 bases of the junction unmatched. The CDR3 DNA is TGTGCCAGCAGCCCTAGGGACAGGGGCGTTCCTGGAAACACCATATATTTT. Amino acid sequence: CASSPRDRGVPGNTIYF.

The DNA for the CDR3 is TGTGCCAGTAGTCGGAAGGGGGACTACAATGAGCAGTTCTTC. It yields the protein CASSRKGDYNEQFF. The rearrangement links TRBV19 to TRBJ2-1; TRBD1 is a possible D gene (6 bases). This CDR3 spans 14 amino acids. Germline loops: CDR1 LNHDA, CDR2 SQIVND (reference sequence). Trimming stripped 5 bases from V and 3 bases from J, with 11 bases between.

The genes are TRBV7-9 and TRBJ2-3, with 13 bases fitting TRBD2. The J segment lost 3 bases and the V segment lost 1 base, leaving 7 bases of the junction unmatched. Germline-derived CDR1 and CDR2 are SEHNR and FQNEAQ (reference sequence). CDR3 length equals 18 residues. The CDR3, as DNA: TGTGCCAGCAGCTTAGAGGACACGGGACTAGCGGGGACAGATACGCAGTATTTT. Its protein product is CASSLEDTGLAGTDTQYF.

The chain is built from TRBV27 and TRBJ1-6; D may be TRBD1 (5 bases). This CDR3 region has 19 residues. Trimming pared 0 bases from V and 6 bases from J, leaving 21 bases between. Germline V gene sequence: CDR1 MNHEY, CDR2 SMNVEV (reference sequence). This CDR3 is CASSLSIGRRAMGNSPLHF. Here the CDR3 DNA reads TGTGCCAGCAGTTTATCGATAGGCCGCAGGGCGATGGGTAATTCACCCCTCCACTTT.

This clone occurred once. The J gene is TRBJ1-2, the V gene TRBV13; 10 bases fit TRBD1. V shed 3 bases, J shed 6 bases, and the junction held 4 bases outside the gene matches. The germline V gene encodes CDR1 PRHDT and CDR2 FYEKMQ (reference sequence). This CDR3 comprises 14 residues. Here the CDR3 reads CASSFSGTGDGYTF. DNA of the CDR3: TGTGCCAGCAGCTTCTCCGGGACAGGGGATGGCTACACCTTC.

This clone has only one observation. This chain connects TRBV5-6 to TRBJ2-5; no definite D call. This CDR3 comprises 14 residues. The V gene's germline CDR1 is SGHDT and CDR2 YYEEEE. Trimming removed 1 base from V and 1 base from J, with 8 bases in between. The DNA for the CDR3 is TGTGCCAGCAGCTTGTTCCAGGTCCAAGAGACCCAGTACTTC. Translating it yields CASSLFQVQETQYF.

The V gene is TRBV6-5, the J gene TRBJ1-1; TRBD1 aligns across 9 bases. Trimming at V came to 4 bases and at J to 5 bases, leaving 8 bases not matched to a gene. This CDR3 has 15 residues. Germline V CDR1 and CDR2: MNHEY, SVGAGI. CDR3 loop: CASSLGTGRGTEAFF. As DNA, the CDR3 is TGTGCCAGCAGTTTGGGGACAGGGCGGGGGACTGAAGCTTTCTTT.

The V and J genes are TRBV6-5 and TRBJ1-6, with D uncertain. The CDR3 contains 15 residues. The germline V gene has CDR1 MNHEY and CDR2 SVGAGI. The V and J ends lost 7 bases and 3 bases respectively, with 13 bases between them. For the CDR3, the DNA is TGTGCCAGCACCGATCGTACGGGCTATAATTCACCCCTCCACTTT. Protein: CASTDRTGYNSPLHF.

This clone was counted a few times. The chain has TRBV28 and TRBJ2-7; possibly TRBD2 for D (6 bases). The CDR3 totals 13 residues. Looked up from germline, CDR1 is MDHEN and CDR2 is SYDVKM. V lost 6 bases and J 3 bases, leaving 12 bases between the germline ends. CDR3 sequence (DNA): TGTGCCAGCAGCCCTCCGACTAGCTACGAGCAGTACTTC. Amino acid sequence: CASSPPTSYEQYF.

The chain uses TRBV5-1 and TRBJ1-5, with D possibly being TRBD1 (5 bases). The ends were cut back, 3 bases at V and 4 bases at J, with 8 bases in the middle. This CDR3 spans 13 amino acids. Germline V gene data show CDR1 as SGHRS and CDR2 as YFSETQ. The CDR3 DNA is TGCGCCAGCAGCTCAACAGGTAATCAGCCCCAGCATTTT. Translation gives CASSSTGNQPQHF.

There are a few counts of this clone. V is TRBV6-5 and J is TRBJ2-7, with 11 bases fitting TRBD1. This CDR3 has 14 amino acids. Looked up from germline, CDR1 is MNHEY and CDR2 is SVGAGI. Trimming cost V 7 bases and J 7 bases; bases outside gene matches: 9. The CDR3 region is CASIRTGGWREQYF. As DNA, the CDR3 is TGTGCCAGCATTAGGACAGGGGGCTGGAGAGAGCAGTACTTC.